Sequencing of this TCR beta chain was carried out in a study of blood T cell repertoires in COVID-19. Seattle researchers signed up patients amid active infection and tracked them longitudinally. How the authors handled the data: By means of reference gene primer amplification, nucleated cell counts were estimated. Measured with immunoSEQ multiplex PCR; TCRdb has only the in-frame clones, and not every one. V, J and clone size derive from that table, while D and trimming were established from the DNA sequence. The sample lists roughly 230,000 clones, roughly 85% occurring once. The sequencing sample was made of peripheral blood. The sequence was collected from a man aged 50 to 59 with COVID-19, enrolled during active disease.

The CDR3 nucleotides are TGTGCCAGCAAGGAGAGATGGACAGCCCAAGAGACCCAGTACTTC. It specifies CASKERWTAQETQYF. V and J are TRBV2 and TRBJ2-5; D perhaps matches TRBD1 (6 bases). The CDR3 runs 15 residues. CDR1 and CDR2 from the germline V gene are SNHLY and FYNNEI. Between the trimmed V and J ends, which lost 7 bases and 1 base, there was a span of 16 bases.